This record concerns one T cell receptor (beta chain) sequence. The sample belongs to a study of control samples from healthy donors and cancer patients. Sequencing used immunoSEQ multiplex PCR; TCRdb keeps in-frame clones, though not all of them. The sample carries some 150,000 clones, 85% to 95% recorded once. Trimming stripped 3 bases from V and 0 bases from J, with 11 bases between. There are 15 residues in the CDR3. CDR1 is LNHDA, CDR2 SQIVND, per germline (reference sequence). The sequenced sample consisted of blood. V gene TRBV19 combines with J gene TRBJ1-2, with a possible D match to TRBD1 (5 bases). This receptor was obtained from a man aged 40-49 years in good health. CDR3 coding DNA: TGTGCCAGTAGTATCTTGACAGAAGCTAACTATGGCTACACCTTC. Amino acid sequence: CASSILTEANYGYTF.